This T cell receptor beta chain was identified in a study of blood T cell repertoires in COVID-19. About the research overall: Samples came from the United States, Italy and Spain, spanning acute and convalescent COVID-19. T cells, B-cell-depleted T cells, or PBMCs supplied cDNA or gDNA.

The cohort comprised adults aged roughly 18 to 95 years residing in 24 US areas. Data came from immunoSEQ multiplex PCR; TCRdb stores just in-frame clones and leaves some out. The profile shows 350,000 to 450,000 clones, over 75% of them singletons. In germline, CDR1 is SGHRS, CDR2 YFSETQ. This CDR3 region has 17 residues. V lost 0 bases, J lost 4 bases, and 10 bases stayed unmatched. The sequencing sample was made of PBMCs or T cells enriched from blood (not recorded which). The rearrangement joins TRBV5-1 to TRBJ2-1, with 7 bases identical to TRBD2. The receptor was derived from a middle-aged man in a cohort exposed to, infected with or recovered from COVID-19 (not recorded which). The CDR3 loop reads CASSLVTSISDYNEQFF. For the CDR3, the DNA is TGCGCCAGCAGCTTGGTGACTAGCATATCAGATTACAATGAGCAGTTCTTC.